These T cell receptor beta chains were read from a single sample in a study of technical replicates of blood from a few donors. Assay: immunoSEQ multiplex PCR; the TCRdb copy retains only in-frame clones and omits some. The data contain 65,000 to 90,000 clones, around 94% of them singletons. Source material: T cells isolated from PBMCs. Every receptor here comes from a human donor in good health. Each CDR3 is given with its conserved first and last residue. A D gene is named only where the DNA matches it firmly. Some rows mark clone size as missing; the rest say once, few, many or name a class of expanded clone.

size	J	D	V	CDR3	DNA
-	TRBJ2-3	TRBD2	TRBV4-2	CASSQDRVAGGTDTQYF	TGTGCCAGCAGCCAAGATCGGGTAGCGGGAGGCACAGATACGCAGTATTTT
-	TRBJ2-5	TRBD2	TRBV7-2	CASSLTSGRAETQYF	TGTGCCAGCAGCTTGACTAGCGGGAGGGCAGAGACCCAGTACTTC
-	TRBJ1-1	-	TRBV6-1	CASSVSLRTEAFF	TGTGCCAGCAGTGTAAGTTTGCGGACTGAAGCTTTCTTT
-	TRBJ1-3	TRBD1	TRBV28	CASSLTGTSGNTIYF	TGTGCCAGCAGTTTGACAGGGACCTCTGGAAACACCATATATTTT
-	TRBJ1-2	TRBD1	TRBV9	CASSAPGTGDYYGYTF	TGTGCCAGCAGCGCTCCGGGGACAGGGGATTACTATGGCTACACCTTC
-	TRBJ2-1	TRBD2	TRBV6-4	CASSEVRTSGSHEQFF	TGTGCCAGCAGTGAAGTCAGGACTAGCGGGAGTCATGAGCAGTTCTTC
-	TRBJ2-5	TRBD1	TRBV5-4	CASSFTGEETQYF	TGTGCCAGCAGCTTTACAGGGGAAGAGACCCAGTACTTC
-	TRBJ2-1	TRBD2	TRBV11-2	CASSLASGRPNRGFF	TGTGCCAGCAGCTTAGCTAGCGGGAGGCCTAATAGGGGGTTCTTC
-	TRBJ2-7	TRBD1	TRBV6-6	CASSRRDSSSYEQYF	TGTGCCAGCAGTCGCCGGGACAGCAGCTCCTACGAGCAGTACTTC
-	TRBJ1-1	TRBD1	TRBV6-5	CASSWTGLGEAFF	TGTGCCAGCAGTTGGACAGGGCTCGGTGAAGCTTTCTTT
-	TRBJ1-2	-	TRBV9	CASSVGQRGAGDYGYTF	TGTGCCAGCAGCGTAGGCCAGCGGGGGGCAGGGGACTATGGCTACACCTTC
-	TRBJ2-2	TRBD2	TRBV6-5	CASSYPSGGTGELFF	TGTGCCAGCAGTTACCCTAGCGGGGGTACCGGGGAGCTGTTTTTT
-	TRBJ1-4	-	TRBV4-3	CASSQDAGLPMFF	TGCGCCAGCAGCCAAGATGCGGGGCTCCCCATGTTTTTT
-	TRBJ1-2	-	TRBV19	CASSIPGYDYGYTF	TGTGCCAGTAGTATCCCGGGGTATGACTATGGCTACACCTTC
-	TRBJ2-3	TRBD1	TRBV13	CASSSGQGSTDTQYF	TGTGCCAGCAGCTCAGGACAGGGTAGTACAGATACGCAGTATTTT
-	TRBJ2-7	-	TRBV5-1	CASSSLGLSYEQYF	TGCGCCAGCAGCTCCCTCGGACTCTCGTACGAGCAGTACTTC
-	TRBJ1-4	-	TRBV2	CASAGVVNEKLFF	TGTGCCAGCGCGGGAGTCGTTAATGAAAAACTGTTTTTT
-	TRBJ1-1	TRBD1	TRBV10-2	CASQTGLGNTEAFF	TGCGCCAGCCAGACAGGGCTCGGAAACACTGAAGCTTTCTTT
-	TRBJ2-3	-	TRBV30	CACRTAVDTQYF	TGTGCCTGCAGGACTGCTGTGGATACGCAGTATTTT
-	TRBJ2-1	-	TRBV30	CAWKPGGIYNEQFF	TGTGCCTGGAAGCCTGGCGGGATCTACAATGAGCAGTTCTTC
-	TRBJ1-5	-	TRBV6-1	CASSEEGPYSNQPQHF	TGTGCCAGCAGTGAAGAGGGGCCTTATAGCAATCAGCCCCAGCATTTT
-	TRBJ1-2	TRBD1	TRBV5-4	CASSLKPTGNYGYTF	TGTGCCAGCAGCTTAAAACCGACAGGGAACTATGGCTACACCTTC
-	TRBJ2-3	TRBD2	TRBV29-1	CSVGLAGLTDTQYF	TGCAGCGTTGGACTAGCGGGATTAACAGATACGCAGTATTTT
-	TRBJ2-3	-	TRBV4-1	CASSQESVSTDTQYF	TGCGCCAGCAGCCAAGAGTCAGTAAGCACAGATACGCAGTATTTT
-	TRBJ2-2	-	TRBV5-1	CASSLARGSRDWELFF	TGCGCCAGCAGCTTGGCCCGCGGATCACGAGACTGGGAGCTGTTTTTT
-	TRBJ1-2	-	TRBV27	CASSPGSNYGYTF	TGTGCCAGCAGTCCAGGGTCTAACTATGGCTACACCTTC
-	TRBJ1-5	TRBD1	TRBV2	CASSESDRLNQPQHF	TGTGCCAGCAGTGAATCGGACAGGCTCAATCAGCCCCAGCATTTT
-	TRBJ1-5	-	TRBV2	CASSDREVRSQHF	TGTGCCAGCAGTGATAGGGAGGTAAGGTCCCAGCATTTT
-	TRBJ1-3	TRBD1	TRBV2	CASSADRATGNTIYF	TGTGCCAGCAGTGCGGACAGGGCAACTGGAAACACCATATATTTT
-	TRBJ2-1	TRBD2	TRBV15	CATSDGWGGYEQFF	TGTGCCACCAGCGACGGGTGGGGGGGGTATGAGCAGTTCTTC
-	TRBJ2-3	TRBD2	TRBV6-5	CASSFASGSLWDTQYF	TGTGCCAGCAGTTTCGCTAGCGGGAGCCTATGGGATACGCAGTATTTT
-	TRBJ1-4	TRBD1	TRBV6-5	CASSKGQRNEKLFF	TGTGCCAGCAGTAAGGGACAGCGGAATGAAAAACTGTTTTTT
-	TRBJ2-7	-	TRBV4-2	CASSQKLEQYF	TGTGCCAGCAGCCAAAAGCTCGAGCAGTACTTC
-	TRBJ2-1	TRBD2	TRBV9	CASSARLAGSGSPYNEQFF	TGTGCCAGCAGCGCCAGACTAGCGGGAAGTGGTAGCCCCTACAATGAGCAGTTCTTC
-	TRBJ1-4	-	TRBV25-1	CASSGPTAPGEKLFF	TGTGCCAGCAGTGGACCCACGGCTCCGGGAGAAAAACTGTTTTTT
once	TRBJ1-1	-	TRBV19	CASSIERNTEAFF	TGTGCCAGTAGTATAGAGAGGAACACTGAAGCTTTCTTT
few	TRBJ1-1	-	TRBV6-5	CASSYGEGQEAFF	TGTGCCAGCAGTTACGGGGAGGGGCAAGAAGCTTTCTTT
-	TRBJ1-2	-	TRBV29-1	CSVEASGRCTF	TGCAGCGTTGAAGCTTCGGGAAGATGCACCTTC
-	TRBJ1-5	-	TRBV7-8	CASSLSSRSNQPQHF	TGTGCCAGCAGCTTATCTTCCCGTAGCAATCAGCCCCAGCATTTT
-	TRBJ1-2	-	TRBV21-1	CASSKKRGYTF	TGTGCCAGCAGCAAAAAGAGGGGCTACACCTTC